This T cell receptor (beta chain) was profiled in a study of shared clonotypes between healthy human individuals. The CDR3 totals 15 residues. Germline V gene lookup returns CDR1 LGHNA and CDR2 YSLEER. With 1 base removed from V and 5 bases from J, the gap between germline ends came to 14 bases. The method was immunoSEQ multiplex PCR; TCRdb's version includes in-frame clones alone and lacks a portion of them. The sample contains around 1.6 million clones, approximately 98% of which appear only once. This chain connects TRBV4-3 to TRBJ2-5, with D possibly TRBD1 on 6 matching bases. This clonotype was sampled from a man between 25 and 39 years old in good health. The sequenced sample consisted of naive CD4+ T cells sorted from blood. Subset given: CD45RA+ positively selected. The CDR3 protein is CASSQVFGGGETQYF. The CDR3 coding sequence is TGCGCCAGCAGCCAAGTTTTTGGGGGCGGGGAGACCCAGTACTTC.